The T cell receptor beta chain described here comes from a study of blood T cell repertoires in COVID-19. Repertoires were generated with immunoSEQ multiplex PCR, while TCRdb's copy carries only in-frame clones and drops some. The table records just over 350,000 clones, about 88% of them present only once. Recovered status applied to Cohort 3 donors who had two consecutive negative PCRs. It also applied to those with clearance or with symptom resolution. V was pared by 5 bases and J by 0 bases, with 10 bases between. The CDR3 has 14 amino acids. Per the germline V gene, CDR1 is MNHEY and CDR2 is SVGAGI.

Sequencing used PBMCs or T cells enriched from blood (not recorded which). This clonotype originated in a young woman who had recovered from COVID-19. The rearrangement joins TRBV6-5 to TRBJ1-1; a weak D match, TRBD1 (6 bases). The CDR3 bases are TGTGCCAGCAGTCGGGACACTTTGAACACTGAAGCTTTCTTT. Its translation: CASSRDTLNTEAFF.